This T cell receptor (beta chain) was found in a study of OX40 agonist ivuxolimab in advanced cancers. Study-level points and caveats: Among the lowest peripheral clonal expansion occurred in 0.1-3.0 mg/kg partial responders. CD4+ and CD8+ blood T cells expanded clonally by week 6 at 0.1 to 3.0 mg/kg.

Per germline, CDR1 GTSNPN and CDR2 SVGIG (reference sequence). V lost 0 bases and J lost 6; bases outside the gene matches: 4. This CDR3 spans 13 amino acids. Details on this clone: Its cognate antigen is unknown.

Some clones are missing from TCRdb's copy, which holds only in-frame ones; the method was immunoSEQ multiplex PCR. The sample holds tens of thousands of clones, over 80% seen once. The starting material was CD4+ or CD8+ T cells sorted from blood, obtained in a trial of the OX40 agonist ivuxolimab. This clonotype was obtained from an adult with an advanced solid tumor such as melanoma, head and neck, liver or kidney cancer. The rearrangement joins TRBV30 to TRBJ1-2, with 7 bases lining up with TRBD1. Here the CDR3 DNA reads TGTGCCTGGAGTGTCAAGGGGGCCAATGGCTACACCTTC. It specifies CAWSVKGANGYTF.